This TCR beta chain appears in the sequencing data of a study of read filtering for tumor transcriptome and immune sequencing. In its sample, this clonotype is medium-sized. The CDR3 totals 16 residues. Germline-derived CDR1 and CDR2 are KGHSH and LQKENI. The V segment lost 3 bases and the J segment 10 bases; nucleotides outside the gene matches: 9. The library was built from roughly 400 ng RNA with molecular barcoded adaptors for alpha/delta and beta/gamma chains. TCRdb passed the reads through MiXCR, listing each CDR3 protein once. Among tens of thousands of distinct CDR3 sequences, roughly 19% were seen once, and the ten largest hold 11% to 15%.

Sequenced material: a population of CD138-negative cells sorted from bone marrow. The chain couples TRBV18 to TRBJ2-1, with TRBD2 matching 13 bases. This TCR derives from a donor aged 40 or over with multiple myeloma. The CDR3 sequence is CASSPSGTSGAWEQFF. DNA of the CDR3: TGTGCCAGCTCACCCTCGGGGACTAGCGGGGCTTGGGAGCAGTTCTTC.